Below are 30 T cell receptor beta chains sequenced from a single sample in a study of cytomegalovirus exposure and HLA in healthy donors. PCR used 60 Vbeta primers and 13 Jbeta primers. The assay was immunoSEQ multiplex PCR, and TCRdb's table has in-frame clones only and misses some. The sample has 150,000 or so clones; 77% are singletons. Sequences were obtained from PBMCs. These receptors were collected from a male donor in good health and CMV-seronegative.

The rearrangement joins TRBV6-5 to TRBJ2-7; D gene unclear. With 3 bases removed from V and 0 bases from J, the gap between germline ends came to 9 bases. Germline V gene data show CDR1 as MNHEY and CDR2 as SVGAGI. The CDR3 spans 14 residues. The chain's CDR3 is CASSYTTNSYEQYF. CDR3 in DNA: TGTGCCAGCAGTTATACCACTAACTCCTACGAGCAGTACTTC.

This clone was detected a few times. The chain is built from TRBV7-2 and TRBJ2-3; 9 positions match TRBD1. CDR1 is SGHTA and CDR2 is FQGNSA in the germline V gene. This CDR3 has 15 amino acids. After removal of 5 bases from V and 6 bases from J, the junction contained 9 bases not matched to a gene. CDR3 amino acids: CASSPTGTGPDTQYF. In DNA form, the CDR3 reads TGTGCCAGCAGCCCTACCGGGACAGGGCCCGATACGCAGTATTTT.

The rearrangement uses TRBV19 and TRBJ2-5; 10 bases are shared with TRBD1. The length of the CDR3 is 14 residues. Germline CDR1 and CDR2: LNHDA and SQIVND (reference sequence). The ends lost 6 bases at V and 5 bases at J; junction bases unmatched: 6. CDR3 sequence (DNA): TGTGCCAGTAGAAGGACAGGGGGAGGTGAGACCCAGTACTTC. Its protein is CASRRTGGGETQYF. The variable domain in full, completed from reference TRBV19 and TRBJ2-5, reads DGGITQSPKYLFRKEGQNVTLSCEQNLNHDAMYWYRQDPGQGLRLIYYSQIVNDFQKGDIAEGYSVSREKKESFPLTVTSAQKNPTAFYLCASRRTGGGETQYFGPGTRLLVL.

This clone has just a few counts. This chain uses TRBV27 with TRBJ2-7; unclear D gene. Trimming took off 2 bases at V and 0 bases at J, with 5 bases between the two ends. CDR1 and CDR2 (germline): MNHEY, SMNVEV (reference sequence). The CDR3 runs to 13 residues. CDR3 protein: CASSLDSSYEQYF. In DNA, the CDR3 is TGTGCCAGCAGTTTAGACTCCTCCTACGAGCAGTACTTC.

The V call is TRBV5-4, the J call TRBJ2-7; weak D call: TRBD1 (5 bases). The CDR3 has 16 residues. V lost 4 bases and J 2 bases, leaving 19 bases between the germline ends. Germline values: CDR1 SGHNT, CDR2 YYREEE (reference sequence). The CDR3: CASSQAQQAGTYEQYF. CDR3 in DNA: TGTGCCAGCAGCCAGGCTCAACAGGCCGGAACCTACGAGCAGTACTTC.

The rearrangement joins TRBV5-4 to TRBJ2-7; no definite D call. From germline, CDR1 is SGHNT and CDR2 YYREEE (reference sequence). The CDR3 runs 14 residues. V gave up 3 bases and J gave up 0 bases, with 10 bases separating them. The DNA of the CDR3 is TGTGCCAGCAGCTCTGGCCATAACTCCTACGAGCAGTACTTC. It encodes CASSSGHNSYEQYF.

The J gene is TRBJ2-5, the V gene TRBV7-2; 8 positions match TRBD1. V shed 4 bases and J 3 bases; nucleotides not matched to a gene: 4. Germline CDR1 SGHTA, CDR2 FQGNSA. The CDR3 spans 14 residues. The CDR3 DNA reads as TGTGCCAGCAGCTCGAAGACAGGGGAAGAGACCCAGTACTTC. Translation: CASSSKTGEETQYF.

The chain links TRBV10-3 to TRBJ1-5; TRBD1 is a possible D gene (6 bases). V lost 6 bases and J 0 bases, leaving 18 bases between the germline ends. The germline CDR1 and CDR2 sequences are ENHRY and SYGVKD. There are 17 residues in the CDR3. The CDR3 region is CAISHSRGTNSNQPQHF. For the CDR3, the DNA is TGTGCCATCAGCCACTCTAGGGGGACCAATAGCAATCAGCCCCAGCATTTT.

This rearrangement joins TRBV6-1 to TRBJ1-6, with D possibly being TRBD1 (5 bases). The ends were cut back, 0 bases at V and 9 bases at J, with 18 bases in the middle. Germline V CDR1 and CDR2: MNHNS, SASEGT. The CDR3 consists of 17 residues. CDR3 region: CASSEALLGRGGSPLHF. The CDR3 DNA follows: TGTGCCAGCAGTGAAGCGCTTCTAGGGAGGGGAGGTTCACCCCTCCACTTT.

V is TRBV6-6 and J is TRBJ1-6; D is possibly TRBD1 (5 bases). Trimming took 2 bases from V and 7 from J, leaving 9 bases between them. CDR3 size: 14 residues. Germline V lookup: CDR1 MNHNY, CDR2 SVGAGI (reference sequence). CDR3 DNA sequence: TGTGCCAGCAGTTACCAGGGTGAGAATTCACCCCTCCACTTT. Translated: CASSYQGENSPLHF.

This chain joins TRBV5-1 and TRBJ1-2; 7 nucleotides match TRBD1. Germline CDR1 reads SGHRS; CDR2 reads YFSETQ. The junction had 9 bases not matched to a gene; V was cut back by 5 bases and J by 8 bases. CDR3 size: 13 residues. The CDR3 region has the DNA TGCGCCAGCAGTACTGACAGGGTTGGCGGCTACACCTTC. Its translation is CASSTDRVGGYTF.

The chain joins TRBV9 to TRBJ1-1; D unclear. From germline, CDR1 is SGDLS and CDR2 YYNGEE. The ends were cut back, 1 base at V and 5 bases at J, with 9 bases in the middle. The CDR3 has 13 residues. The CDR3 DNA reads TGTGCCAGCAGCGTACAACTTTCGACTGAAGCTTTCTTT. This sequence encodes CASSVQLSTEAFF.

This chain uses TRBV6-5 with TRBJ2-7; a weak D match, TRBD2 (5 bases). Germline CDR1 and CDR2: MNHEY and SVGAGI. With 0 bases removed from V and 4 bases from J, the gap between germline ends came to 10 bases. The CDR3 extends over 14 amino acids. For the CDR3, the DNA is TGTGCCAGCAGTTACTCTAATCGGGGTTACGAGCAGTACTTC. It translates to CASSYSNRGYEQYF.

This rearrangement joins TRBV19 to TRBJ2-3; a weak D match, TRBD2 (5 bases). Germline CDR1 LNHDA, CDR2 SQIVND (reference sequence). The V end lost 6 bases, the J end lost 2 bases, and 18 bases lay between the germline ends. The CDR3 runs to 16 residues. The chain's CDR3 is CASRVTGETSTDTQYF. The CDR3 DNA sequence: TGTGCCAGTAGGGTGACTGGGGAGACATCCACAGATACGCAGTATTTT.

This chain links TRBV7-3 with TRBJ2-2; 8 bases fit TRBD1. The CDR3 consists of 16 residues. The V segment lost 5 bases and the J segment 5 bases; nucleotides outside the gene matches: 10. CDR1 is SGHTA and CDR2 is FQGTGA in the germline V gene. CDR3: CASSNSRTGRTGELFF. The CDR3 coding sequence is TGTGCCAGCAGCAATAGTCGGACAGGGCGGACCGGGGAGCTGTTTTTT.

The CDR3 sequence is CASSLGTGGGQPQHF. CDR3 nucleotides: TGCGCCAGCAGCCTGGGGACAGGGGGAGGTCAGCCCCAGCATTTT. The rearrangement uses TRBV4-1 and TRBJ1-5; 11 bases fit TRBD1. The CDR3 totals 15 residues. The germline CDR1 and CDR2 sequences are MGHRA and YSYEKL. V shed 4 bases, J shed 6 bases, and the junction held 5 bases outside the gene matches.

This clone was counted a few times. Its ends do not fully match the called genes, so a read error is possible. DNA for the CDR3: TGTTCCAGCAGCTTAGCGGGAGGGCCGGGCTATGAGCAGTTCTTC. It encodes CSSSLAGGPGYEQFF. This rearrangement joins TRBV7-9 to TRBJ2-1, with 11 bases identical to TRBD2. In germline, CDR1 is SEHNR, CDR2 FQNEAQ (reference sequence). CDR3 length: 15 residues.

This clone was seen a handful of times. This chain uses TRBV25-1 with TRBJ2-6, with D possibly matching TRBD1 (5 bases). CDR3 size: 15 residues. Trimming pared 7 bases from V and 1 base from J, leaving 11 bases between. From germline, CDR1 is MGHDK and CDR2 SYGVNS. Written as DNA, the CDR3 is TGTGCCAGCACGCGGTCAGGGTCTGGGGCCAACGTCCTGACTTTC. Its protein product is CASTRSGSGANVLTF. The full variable domain, rest sourced from reference TRBV25-1 and TRBJ2-6, is EADIYQTPRYLVIGTGKKITLECSQTMGHDKMYWYQQDPGMELHLIHYSYGVNSTEKGDLSSESTVSRIRTEHFPLTLESARPSHTSQYLCASTRSGSGANVLTFGAGSRLTVL.

The chain is built from TRBV15 and TRBJ2-1; 7 nucleotides agree with TRBD2. Germline CDR1 is LNHNV and CDR2 is YYDKDF (reference sequence). The CDR3 covers 15 residues. V lost 0 bases to trimming and J lost 7 bases; unmatched junction nucleotides: 6. In DNA form, the CDR3 reads TGTGCCACCAGCAGAGATAAGGGCGGGGGAAATGAGCAGTTCTTC. Protein sequence: CATSRDKGGGNEQFF.

Worth noting for this clone: Its ends do not fully match the called genes, so a read error is possible. The V gene is TRBV30, the J gene TRBJ2-6; the match to TRBD1 covers 8 bases. The CDR3 consists of 19 residues. Germline V gene data show CDR1 as GTSNPN and CDR2 as SVGIG (reference sequence). The CDR3 coding sequence is TGTGCCTGGAGTGTACTTTTCCGGCAGGGGGCGTATGGGGCCAACGGCCTGACTTTC. Translated, it gives CAWSVLFRQGAYGANGLTF.

This clone has ten or more counts. The J gene is TRBJ2-1, the V gene TRBV10-1; 7 bases are a match to TRBD2. J gave up 7 bases and V 2 bases, and 2 bases lay outside the gene matches. The CDR3 has 13 residues. From germline, CDR1 is WNHNN and CDR2 SYGVQD (reference sequence). In DNA, the CDR3 is TGCGCCAGCAGTGAGCGGGAGGCGAATGAGCAGTTCTTC. Translated, it gives CASSEREANEQFF.

This chain joins TRBV7-9 and TRBJ1-6; 9 bases agree with TRBD1. There are 15 residues in the CDR3. V shed 5 bases and J 7 bases; nucleotides not matched to a gene: 6. Per germline, CDR1 SEHNR and CDR2 FQNEAQ (reference sequence). The CDR3 sequence: CASSTTGGSNSPLHF. CDR3 in DNA: TGTGCCAGCAGCACCACAGGGGGCTCGAATTCACCCCTCCACTTT.

This chain connects TRBV18 to TRBJ2-3; 7 nucleotides agree with TRBD2. Looked up from germline, CDR1 is KGHSH and CDR2 is LQKENI. J lost 6 bases, V lost 1 base, and 7 bases had no gene match. The CDR3 runs 15 residues. The CDR3 loop reads CASSPQTSLADTQYF. CDR3 nucleotide sequence: TGTGCCAGCTCACCACAGACTAGCTTGGCGGATACGCAGTATTTT.

This chain connects TRBV6-5 to TRBJ1-2; TRBD1 matches 9 bases. Unmatched junction bases numbered 13, after V lost 4 bases and J lost 7 bases. From germline, CDR1 is MNHEY and CDR2 SVGAGI. The CDR3 contains 16 residues. The CDR3 nucleotides are TGTGCCAGCAGTTCAGTCGGGACAGGGCAGTCGGGTGGCTACACCTTC. This codes for CASSSVGTGQSGGYTF.

The chain uses TRBV7-3 and TRBJ1-2; D not certain. Germline-derived CDR1 and CDR2 are SGHTA and FQGTGA. The CDR3 is made up of 15 amino acids. Trimming took 2 bases from V and 6 from J, leaving 16 bases between them. CDR3 region: CASSLSYTVRDGYTF. As DNA, the CDR3 is TGTGCCAGCAGCTTATCGTATACCGTACGGGATGGCTACACCTTC.

This sequence joins TRBV5-6 and TRBJ2-2; D is unresolved. The CDR3 extends over 15 amino acids. Germline CDR1 reads SGHDT; CDR2 reads YYEEEE. Trimming shortened V by 0 bases and J by 6 bases, and 12 bases separated the two germline ends. CDR3 in DNA: TGTGCCAGCAGCTTGGTGGATGTGGCGGCCGGGGAGCTGTTTTTT. Residues: CASSLVDVAAGELFF.

This rearrangement joins TRBV19 to TRBJ2-2; 7 nucleotides line up with TRBD1. Germline CDR1 and CDR2: LNHDA and SQIVND (reference sequence). The CDR3 has 14 residues. The V and J ends lost 4 bases and 6 bases, in that order; junction bases with no gene match: 5. CDR3 DNA: TGTGCCAGTAGTACAACCAGGGGGTCCGGGGAGCTGTTTTTT. This translates into CASSTTRGSGELFF.

The chain combines TRBV6-6 with TRBJ2-6; D gene unclear. CDR3 length: 14 amino acids. Per germline, CDR1 MNHNY and CDR2 SVGAGI (reference sequence). V was clipped by 7 bases and J by 0 bases, with 7 bases between them. CDR3 bases: TGTGCCAGCATAGACACCTCTGGGGCCAACGTCCTGACTTTC. Protein sequence: CASIDTSGANVLTF.

In its sample, this clone was seen once. J is TRBJ2-3 and V is TRBV28; 9 bases are a match to TRBD1. Losses at the gene ends were 5 bases for V and 1 base for J; bases not matched to a gene: 10. Germline CDR1 and CDR2: MDHEN and SYDVKM. CDR3 size: 17 residues. CDR3 sequence reads: CASSPWTGDIGTDTQYF. The CDR3 nucleotides are TGTGCCAGCAGTCCATGGACAGGGGATATTGGCACAGATACGCAGTATTTT.

This sequence joins TRBV4-1 and TRBJ2-1, with TRBD2 matching over 7 bases. CDR1 is MGHRA and CDR2 is YSYEKL in the germline V gene. The CDR3 spans 18 residues. V shed 5 bases and J 2 bases; nucleotides not matched to a gene: 15. As DNA, the CDR3 is TGCGCCAGCAGCTTACTAGGGCTAGCGGAACCCACCTACAATGAGCAGTTCTTC. It specifies CASSLLGLAEPTYNEQFF.